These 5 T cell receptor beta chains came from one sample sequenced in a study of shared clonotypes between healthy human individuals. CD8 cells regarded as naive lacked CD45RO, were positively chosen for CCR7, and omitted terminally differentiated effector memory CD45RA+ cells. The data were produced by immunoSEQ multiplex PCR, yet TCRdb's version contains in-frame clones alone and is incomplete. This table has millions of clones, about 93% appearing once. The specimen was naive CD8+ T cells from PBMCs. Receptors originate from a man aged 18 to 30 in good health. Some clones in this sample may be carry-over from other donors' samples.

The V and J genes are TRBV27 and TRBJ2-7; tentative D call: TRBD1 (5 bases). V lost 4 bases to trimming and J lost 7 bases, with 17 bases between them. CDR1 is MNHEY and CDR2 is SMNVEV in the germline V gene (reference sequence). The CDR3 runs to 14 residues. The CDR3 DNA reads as TGTGCCAGCAGTTGGGGCGGACGATATGGGGAGCAGTACTTC. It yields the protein CASSWGGRYGEQYF.

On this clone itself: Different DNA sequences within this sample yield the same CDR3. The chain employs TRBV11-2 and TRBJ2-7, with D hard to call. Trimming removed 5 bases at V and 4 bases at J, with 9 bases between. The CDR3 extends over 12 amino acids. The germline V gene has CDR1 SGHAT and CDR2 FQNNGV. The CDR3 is CASSPSSYEQYF. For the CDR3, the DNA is TGTGCCAGCAGCCCGAGTTCATACGAGCAGTACTTC.

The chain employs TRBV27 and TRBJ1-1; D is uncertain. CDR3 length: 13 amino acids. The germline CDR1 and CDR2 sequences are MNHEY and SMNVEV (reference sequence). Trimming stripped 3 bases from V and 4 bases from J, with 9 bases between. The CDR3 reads CASSFNVATEAFF. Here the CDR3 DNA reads TGTGCCAGCAGTTTTAACGTGGCCACTGAAGCTTTCTTT.

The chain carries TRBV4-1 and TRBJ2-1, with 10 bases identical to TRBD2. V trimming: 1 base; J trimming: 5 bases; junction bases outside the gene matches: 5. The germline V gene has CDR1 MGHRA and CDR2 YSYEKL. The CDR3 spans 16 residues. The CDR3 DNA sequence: TGCGCCAGCAGCCAAGGAGCGGGAGGGATGGACAATGAGCAGTTCTTC. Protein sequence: CASSQGAGGMDNEQFF.

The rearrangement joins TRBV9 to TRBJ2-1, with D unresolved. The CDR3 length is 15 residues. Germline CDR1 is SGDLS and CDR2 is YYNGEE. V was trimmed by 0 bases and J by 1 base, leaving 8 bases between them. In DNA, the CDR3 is TGTGCCAGCAGCGTAGTACCCGGATCCTACAATGAGCAGTTCTTC. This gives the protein CASSVVPGSYNEQFF.